The source of this TCR beta chain is a study of T cell changes during pregnancy in multiple sclerosis (dated by TCRdb to the late 2010s). With regard to the full study: Changes in the T cell repertoire over the course of pregnancy were examined in this study in women with multiple sclerosis.

Receptor libraries were prepared by the immunoSEQ multiplex PCR assay. TCRdb took over this immuneACCESS table, retaining in-frame rearrangements with V and J assigned. Such tables are incomplete; in checked studies, under half of the missing clones stem from an unresolved V gene, and the remainder is unexplained. Here the sample has roughly 49,000 clones; 92% occur a single time. The ten largest clones take up 0.37% of the sample. Of note for this clone: The antigen this receptor binds is unknown. No base quality information exists; no much larger clone differs at one position.

Unmatched junction bases come to 4, with V trimmed by 1 base and J by 2 bases. Including the terminal cysteine and phenylalanine, the CDR3 comprises 16 residues. Just the 48-base CDR3 DNA is kept, in frame starting at base 1. The germline V gene specifies SGHDN as CDR1 and FVKESK as CDR2. In this chain, TRBV14 is recombined with TRBJ2-3, and 9 junction bases match TRBD2. The sample here was CD4+ T cells from peripheral blood mononuclear cells, taken in the second trimester of pregnancy. This TCR was sampled from a female donor in good health, enrolled as a control in a pregnancy study. The CDR3 protein: CASSQGSGLATDTQYF. The DNA sequence is as follows: TGTGCCAGCAGCCAAGGGTCGGGACTAGCCACAGATACGCAGTATTTT.